This entry lists 6 T cell receptor beta chains sequenced from one sample in a study of blood T cell repertoires in COVID-19. Clones were read by immunoSEQ multiplex PCR, and TCRdb kept only the in-frame ones, dropping some. The table lists roughly 230,000 clones, approximately 83% of them singletons. Specimen: peripheral blood. Receptors were obtained from a man aged 35 to 55 with acute or convalescent COVID-19.

This rearrangement joins TRBV6-2 or TRBV6-3 to TRBJ1-2; the D gene is possibly TRBD1 (5 bases). This CDR3 contains 14 residues. Per germline, CDR1 MNHEY and CDR2 SVGEGT. V gave up 6 bases and J gave up 8 bases, with 19 bases separating them. CDR3 sequence (DNA): TGTGCCAGCAGCCAGGCGGGGACCACTGGGGGCTACACCTTC. Translating gives CASSQAGTTGGYTF.

The chain recombines TRBV4-1 with TRBJ2-7; weak D call: TRBD2 (6 bases). This CDR3 comprises 15 residues. Per germline, CDR1 MGHRA and CDR2 YSYEKL. Between the trimmed V and J ends, which lost 1 base and 0 bases, there was a span of 10 bases. CDR3 protein: CASSQAGRLSYEQYF. The CDR3 bases are TGCGCCAGCAGCCAAGCCGGGAGACTCTCCTACGAGCAGTACTTC.

This chain uses TRBV29-1 with TRBJ1-1; D possibly corresponds to TRBD1 (6 bases). Trimming shortened V by 0 bases and J by 6 bases, and 17 bases separated the two germline ends. The CDR3 has 15 residues. From germline, CDR1 is SQVTM and CDR2 ANQGSEA. Here the CDR3 reads CSVEDNRVVVPEAFF. In nucleotides, the CDR3 is TGCAGCGTTGAAGACAACAGGGTAGTAGTTCCTGAAGCTTTCTTT.

V usage is TRBV5-5 and J usage is TRBJ1-1; D uncertain. CDR3 length: 14 residues. Looked up from germline, CDR1 is SGHKS and CDR2 is YYEKEE (reference sequence). Trimming shortened V by 4 bases and J by 3 bases, and 13 bases separated the two germline ends. The CDR3 loop reads CASSPDIGDTEAFF. The DNA of the CDR3 is TGTGCCAGCAGCCCCGACATCGGGGACACTGAAGCTTTCTTT. Full variable domain (rest looked up from reference TRBV5-5 and TRBJ1-1): DAGVTQSPTHLIKTRGQQVTLRCSPISGHKSVSWYQQVLGQGPQFIFQYYEKEERGRGNFPDRFSARQFPNYSSELNVNALLLGDSALYLCASSPDIGDTEAFFGQGTRLTVV.

The chain couples TRBV2 to TRBJ1-3, with D perhaps TRBD1 (5 bases). Germline V CDR1 and CDR2: SNHLY, FYNNEI. With 5 bases removed from V and 0 bases from J, the gap between germline ends came to 14 bases. This CDR3 has 16 residues. The CDR3 nucleotides are TGTGCCAGCAGTTTTACTACAGGATCCTCTGGAAACACCATATATTTT. Protein sequence: CASSFTTGSSGNTIYF. Complete variable domain (other parts from reference TRBV2 and TRBJ1-3): EPEVTQTPSHQVTQMGQEVILRCVPISNHLYFYWYRQILGQKVEFLVSFYNNEISEKSEIFDDQFSVERPDGSNFTLKIRSTKLEDSAMYFCASSFTTGSSGNTIYFGEGSWLTVV.

V is TRBV9 and J is TRBJ2-7; 10 bases are a match to TRBD1. This CDR3 region has 14 residues. After removal of 2 bases from V and 5 bases from J, the junction contained 4 bases not matched to a gene. From germline, CDR1 is SGDLS and CDR2 YYNGEE. The CDR3 reads CASSVTGTGDEQYF. The CDR3 coding sequence is TGTGCCAGCAGCGTCACCGGGACAGGGGACGAGCAGTACTTC.